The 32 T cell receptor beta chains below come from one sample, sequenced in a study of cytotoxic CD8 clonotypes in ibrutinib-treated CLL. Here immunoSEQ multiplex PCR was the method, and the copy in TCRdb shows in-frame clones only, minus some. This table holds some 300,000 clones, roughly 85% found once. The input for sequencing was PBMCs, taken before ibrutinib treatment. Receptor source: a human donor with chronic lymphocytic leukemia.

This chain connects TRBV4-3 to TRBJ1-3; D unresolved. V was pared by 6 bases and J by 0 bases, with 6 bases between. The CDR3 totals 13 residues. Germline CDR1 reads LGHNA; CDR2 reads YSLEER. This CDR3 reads CASSHYSGNTIYF. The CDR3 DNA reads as TGCGCCAGCAGTCACTACTCTGGAAACACCATATATTTT.

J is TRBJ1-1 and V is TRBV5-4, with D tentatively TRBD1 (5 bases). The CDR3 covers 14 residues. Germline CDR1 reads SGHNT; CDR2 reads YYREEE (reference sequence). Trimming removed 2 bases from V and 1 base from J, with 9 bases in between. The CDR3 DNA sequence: TGTGCCAGCAGCTTTGGGGGGGGGAACACTGAAGCTTTCTTT. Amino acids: CASSFGGGNTEAFF.

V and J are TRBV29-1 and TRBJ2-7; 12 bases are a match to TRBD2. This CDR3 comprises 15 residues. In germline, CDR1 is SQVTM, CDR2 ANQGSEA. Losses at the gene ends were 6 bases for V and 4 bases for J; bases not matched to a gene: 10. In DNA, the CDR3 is TGCAGCGTGTCTGGACTAGCGGGGATCTCATACGAGCAGTACTTC. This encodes CSVSGLAGISYEQYF.

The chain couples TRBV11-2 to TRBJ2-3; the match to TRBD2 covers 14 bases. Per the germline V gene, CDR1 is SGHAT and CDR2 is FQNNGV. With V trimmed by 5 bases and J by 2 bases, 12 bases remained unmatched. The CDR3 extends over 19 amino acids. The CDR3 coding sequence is TGTGCCAGCAGCCGGGGACTAGCGGGAGCGCGCCAACACACAGATACGCAGTATTTT. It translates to CASSRGLAGARQHTDTQYF.

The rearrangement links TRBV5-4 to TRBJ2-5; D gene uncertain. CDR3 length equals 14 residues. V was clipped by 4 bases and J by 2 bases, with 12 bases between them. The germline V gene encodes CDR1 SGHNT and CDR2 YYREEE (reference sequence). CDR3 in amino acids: CASSLAGVQETQYF. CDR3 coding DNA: TGTGCCAGCAGCCTCGCTGGGGTACAAGAGACCCAGTACTTC. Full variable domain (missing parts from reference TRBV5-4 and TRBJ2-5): ETGVTQSPTHLIKTRGQQVTLRCSSQSGHNTVSWYQQALGQGPQFIFQYYREEENGRGNFPPRFSGLQFPNYSSELNVNALELDDSALYLCASSLAGVQETQYFGPGTRLLVL.

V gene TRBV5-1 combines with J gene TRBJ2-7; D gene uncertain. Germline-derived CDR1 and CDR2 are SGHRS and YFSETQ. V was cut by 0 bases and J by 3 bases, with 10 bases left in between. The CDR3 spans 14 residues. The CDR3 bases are TGCGCCAGCAGCTTGGACCCCGCAAGCTACGAGCAGTACTTC. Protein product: CASSLDPASYEQYF.

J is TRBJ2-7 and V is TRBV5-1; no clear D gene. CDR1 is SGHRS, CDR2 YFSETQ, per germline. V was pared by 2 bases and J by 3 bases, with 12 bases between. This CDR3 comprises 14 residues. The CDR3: CASSLVGRIYEQYF. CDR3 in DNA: TGCGCCAGCAGCTTAGTCGGCAGAATCTACGAGCAGTACTTC.

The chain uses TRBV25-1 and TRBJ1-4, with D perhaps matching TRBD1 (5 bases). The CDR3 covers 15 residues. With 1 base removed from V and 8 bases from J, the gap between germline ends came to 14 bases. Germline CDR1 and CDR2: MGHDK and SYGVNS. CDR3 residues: CASSEFGSGWEKLFF. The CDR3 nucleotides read TGTGCCAGCAGTGAATTCGGGTCAGGGTGGGAAAAACTGTTTTTT.

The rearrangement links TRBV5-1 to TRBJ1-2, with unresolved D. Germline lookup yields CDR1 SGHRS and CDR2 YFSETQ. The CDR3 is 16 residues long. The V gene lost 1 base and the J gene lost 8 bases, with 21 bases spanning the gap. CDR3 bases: TGCGCCAGCAGCTTGCTCCCGGGAAAAGTGGGAACGGGCTACACCTTC. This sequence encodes CASSLLPGKVGTGYTF.

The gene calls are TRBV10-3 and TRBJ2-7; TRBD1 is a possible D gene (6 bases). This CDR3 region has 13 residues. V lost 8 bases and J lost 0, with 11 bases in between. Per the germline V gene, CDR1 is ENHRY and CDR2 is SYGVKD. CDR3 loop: CAIGRDTSYEQYF. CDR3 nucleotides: TGTGCCATCGGCCGGGACACCTCCTACGAGCAGTACTTC.

CDR3 sequence: CASSHKVAGDTGELFF. The DNA of the CDR3 is TGTGCCAGCAGCCATAAGGTAGCGGGAGATACCGGGGAGCTGTTTTTT. The V call is TRBV5-6, the J call TRBJ2-2; TRBD2 matches 9 bases. The CDR3 is 16 residues long. V shed 4 bases and J 5 bases; nucleotides not matched to a gene: 9. Per germline, CDR1 SGHDT and CDR2 YYEEEE.

For the CDR3, the DNA is TGTGCCAGCTCACCAGACGTCGGCAGGGGTTATGGCTACACCTTC. Amino acid sequence: CASSPDVGRGYGYTF. The chain uses TRBV18 and TRBJ1-2, with D perhaps TRBD1 (6 bases). V lost 2 bases, J lost 5 bases, and 15 bases lay in between. The CDR3 extends over 15 amino acids. Germline V gene sequence: CDR1 KGHSH, CDR2 LQKENI.

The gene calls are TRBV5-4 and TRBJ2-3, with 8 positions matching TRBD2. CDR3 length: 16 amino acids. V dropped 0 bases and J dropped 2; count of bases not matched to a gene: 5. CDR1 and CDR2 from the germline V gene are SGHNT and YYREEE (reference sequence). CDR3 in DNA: TGTGCCAGCAGCTTGGTTTTTAGCGGGAACACAGATACGCAGTATTTT. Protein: CASSLVFSGNTDTQYF.

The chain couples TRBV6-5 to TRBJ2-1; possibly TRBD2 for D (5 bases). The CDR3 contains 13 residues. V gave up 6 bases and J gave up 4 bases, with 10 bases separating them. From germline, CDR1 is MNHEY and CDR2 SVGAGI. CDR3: CASSRDEYNEQFF. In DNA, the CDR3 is TGTGCCAGCAGCCGGGATGAATACAATGAGCAGTTCTTC.

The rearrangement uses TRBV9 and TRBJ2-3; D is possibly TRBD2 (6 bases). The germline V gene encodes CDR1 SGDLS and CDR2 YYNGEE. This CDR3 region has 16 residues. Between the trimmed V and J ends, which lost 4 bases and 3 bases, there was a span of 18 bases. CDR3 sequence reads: CASSIAGTGLTDTQYF. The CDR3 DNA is TGTGCCAGCAGCATTGCCGGGACTGGGTTGACAGATACGCAGTATTTT. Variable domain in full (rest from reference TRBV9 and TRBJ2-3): DSGVTQTPKHLITATGQRVTLRCSPRSGDLSVYWYQQSLDQGLQFLIQYYNGEERAKGNILERFSAQQFPDLHSELNLSSLELGDSALYFCASSIAGTGLTDTQYFGPGTRLTVL.

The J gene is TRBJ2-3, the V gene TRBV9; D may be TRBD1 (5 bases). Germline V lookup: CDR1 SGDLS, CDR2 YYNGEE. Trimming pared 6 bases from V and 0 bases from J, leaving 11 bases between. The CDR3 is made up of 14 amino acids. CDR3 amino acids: CASKQADSTDTQYF. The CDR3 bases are TGTGCCAGCAAACAGGCAGATAGCACAGATACGCAGTATTTT.

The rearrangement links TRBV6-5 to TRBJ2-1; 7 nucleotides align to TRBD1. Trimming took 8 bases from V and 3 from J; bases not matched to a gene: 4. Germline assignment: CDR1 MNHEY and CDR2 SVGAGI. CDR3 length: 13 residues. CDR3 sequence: CASRQGVYNEQFF. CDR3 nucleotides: TGTGCCAGCCGACAGGGCGTCTACAATGAGCAGTTCTTC.

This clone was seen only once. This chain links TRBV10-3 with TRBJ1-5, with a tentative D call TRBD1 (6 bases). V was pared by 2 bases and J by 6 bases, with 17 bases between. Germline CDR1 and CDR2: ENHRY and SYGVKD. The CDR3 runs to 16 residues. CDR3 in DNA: TGTGCCATCAGTGAGAGGGGAGGGGGATATGGTCAGCCCCAGCATTTT. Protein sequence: CAISERGGGYGQPQHF.

The CDR3 DNA follows: TGTGCCAGCAGCCATTTCCATATACCTTGGGGTCATACTAGCGGGAGGGAGCAGTACTTC. It encodes CASSHFHIPWGHTSGREQYF. V and J are TRBV7-3 and TRBJ2-7; 12 positions match TRBD2. This CDR3 is 20 amino acids long. Unmatched junction bases numbered 24, after V lost 5 bases and J lost 7 bases. Germline assignment: CDR1 SGHTA and CDR2 FQGTGA.

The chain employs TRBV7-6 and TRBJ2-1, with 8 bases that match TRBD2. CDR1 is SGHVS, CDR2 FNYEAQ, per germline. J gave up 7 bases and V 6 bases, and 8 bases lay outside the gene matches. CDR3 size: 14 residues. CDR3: CASRPDPGGNEQFF. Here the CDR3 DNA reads TGTGCCAGCAGGCCCGACCCGGGAGGGAATGAGCAGTTCTTC.

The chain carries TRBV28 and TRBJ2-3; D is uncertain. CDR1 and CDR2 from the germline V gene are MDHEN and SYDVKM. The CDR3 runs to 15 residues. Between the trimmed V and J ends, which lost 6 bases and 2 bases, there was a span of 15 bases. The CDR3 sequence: CASSPPSRLTDTQYF. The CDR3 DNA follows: TGTGCCAGCAGCCCACCCTCCAGACTCACAGATACGCAGTATTTT.

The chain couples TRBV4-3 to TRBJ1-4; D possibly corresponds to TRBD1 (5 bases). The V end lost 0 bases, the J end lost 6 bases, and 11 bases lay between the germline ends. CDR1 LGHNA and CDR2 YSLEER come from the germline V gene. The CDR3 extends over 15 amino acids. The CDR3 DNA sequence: TGCGCCAGCAGCCAAGACGCCAGGGTTGATGAAAAACTGTTTTTT. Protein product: CASSQDARVDEKLFF.

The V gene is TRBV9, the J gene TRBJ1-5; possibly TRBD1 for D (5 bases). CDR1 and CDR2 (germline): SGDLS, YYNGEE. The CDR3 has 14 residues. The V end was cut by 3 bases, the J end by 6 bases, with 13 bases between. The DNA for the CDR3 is TGTGCCAGCAGCGCGGGCTCAGGGATTCAGCCCCAGCATTTT. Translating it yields CASSAGSGIQPQHF.

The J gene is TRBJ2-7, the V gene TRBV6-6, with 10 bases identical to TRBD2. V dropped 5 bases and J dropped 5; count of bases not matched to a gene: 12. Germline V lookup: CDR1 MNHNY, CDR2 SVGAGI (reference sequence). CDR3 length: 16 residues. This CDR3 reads CASSRWWASGSHEQYF. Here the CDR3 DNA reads TGTGCCAGCAGTCGGTGGTGGGCTAGCGGGAGCCACGAGCAGTACTTC.

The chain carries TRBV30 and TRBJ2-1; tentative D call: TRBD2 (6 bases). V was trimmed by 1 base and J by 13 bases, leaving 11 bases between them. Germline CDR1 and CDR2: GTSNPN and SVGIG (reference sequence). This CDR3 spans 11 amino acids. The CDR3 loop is CAWSGGGIQFF. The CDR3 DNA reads TGTGCCTGGAGTGGAGGCGGGATCCAGTTCTTC.

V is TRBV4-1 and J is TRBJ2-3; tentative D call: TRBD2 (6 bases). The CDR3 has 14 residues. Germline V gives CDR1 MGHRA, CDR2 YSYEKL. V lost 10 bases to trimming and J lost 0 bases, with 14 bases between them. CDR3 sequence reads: CATGSSGSTDTQYF. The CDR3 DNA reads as TGCGCCACCGGGAGTAGCGGAAGCACAGATACGCAGTATTTT.

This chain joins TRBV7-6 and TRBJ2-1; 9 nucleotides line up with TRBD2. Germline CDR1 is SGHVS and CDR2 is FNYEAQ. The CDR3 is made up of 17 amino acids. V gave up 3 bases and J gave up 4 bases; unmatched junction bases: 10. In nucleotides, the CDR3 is TGTGCCAGCAGCTTCAATCCTCTAGCGGGAACATACAATGAGCAGTTCTTC. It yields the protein CASSFNPLAGTYNEQFF.

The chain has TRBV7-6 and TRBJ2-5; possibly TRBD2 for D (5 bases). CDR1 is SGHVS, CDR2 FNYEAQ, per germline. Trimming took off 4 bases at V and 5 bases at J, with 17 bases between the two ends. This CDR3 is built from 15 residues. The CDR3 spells CASSSLGRRGETQYF. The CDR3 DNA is TGTGCCAGCAGCTCCCTCGGTAGGCGCGGGGAGACCCAGTACTTC.

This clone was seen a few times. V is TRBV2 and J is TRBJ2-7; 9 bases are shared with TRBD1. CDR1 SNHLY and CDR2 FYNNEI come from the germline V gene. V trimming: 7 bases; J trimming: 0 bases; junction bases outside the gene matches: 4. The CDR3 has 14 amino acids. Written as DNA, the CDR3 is TGTGCCAGCAAAGGGACAGGGTTCTCCTACGAGCAGTACTTC. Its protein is CASKGTGFSYEQYF.

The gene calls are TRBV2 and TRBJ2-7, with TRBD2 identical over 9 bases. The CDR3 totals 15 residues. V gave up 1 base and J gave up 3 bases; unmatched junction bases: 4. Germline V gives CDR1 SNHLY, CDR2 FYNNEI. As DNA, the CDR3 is TGTGCCAGCAGTGAAGAGACTAGCGGATTCTACGAGCAGTACTTC. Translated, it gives CASSEETSGFYEQYF.

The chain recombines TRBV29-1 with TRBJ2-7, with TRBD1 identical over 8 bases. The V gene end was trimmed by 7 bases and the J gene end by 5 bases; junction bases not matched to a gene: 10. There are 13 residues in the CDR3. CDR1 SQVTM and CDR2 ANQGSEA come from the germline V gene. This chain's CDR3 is CSARTGRRDEQYF. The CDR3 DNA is TGCAGCGCCCGGACAGGGCGAAGGGACGAGCAGTACTTC.

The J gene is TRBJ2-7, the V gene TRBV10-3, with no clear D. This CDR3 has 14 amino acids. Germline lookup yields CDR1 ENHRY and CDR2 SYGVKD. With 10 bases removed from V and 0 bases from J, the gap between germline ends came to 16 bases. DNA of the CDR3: TGTGCCAGCACCATTGGAGCAGACTCCTACGAGCAGTACTTC. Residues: CASTIGADSYEQYF.